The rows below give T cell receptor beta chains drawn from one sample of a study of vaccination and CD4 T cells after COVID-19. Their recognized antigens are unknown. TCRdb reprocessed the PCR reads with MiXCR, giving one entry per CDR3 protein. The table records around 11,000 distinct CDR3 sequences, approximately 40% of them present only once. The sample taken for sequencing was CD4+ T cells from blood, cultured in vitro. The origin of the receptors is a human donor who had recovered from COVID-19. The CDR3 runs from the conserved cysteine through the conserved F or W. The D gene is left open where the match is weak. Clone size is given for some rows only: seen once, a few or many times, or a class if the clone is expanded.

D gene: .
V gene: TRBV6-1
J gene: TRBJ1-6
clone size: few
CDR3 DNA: TGTGCCGCCATGGACCAAGGGGGCTCCTATAATTCACCCCTCCACTTT
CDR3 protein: CAAMDQGGSYNSPLHF

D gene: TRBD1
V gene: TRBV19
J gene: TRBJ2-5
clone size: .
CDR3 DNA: TGTGCCACAGCCTCGACAGGGGGGGGGGCCCAGTACTTC
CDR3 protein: CATASTGGGAQYF

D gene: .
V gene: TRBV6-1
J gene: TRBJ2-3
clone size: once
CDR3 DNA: TGTGCCAGCAGTGAATCAGGGGTTGATACGCAGTATTTT
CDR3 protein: CASSESGVDTQYF

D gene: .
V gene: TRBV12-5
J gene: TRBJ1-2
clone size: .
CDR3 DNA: TGTGCTAGTGGTTTGGACAGGTTGATTTTTGGCTACACCTTC
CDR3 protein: CASGLDRLIFGYTF

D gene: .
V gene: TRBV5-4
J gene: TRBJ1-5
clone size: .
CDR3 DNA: TGTGCCAGCAGCTTGGGGCCCAATCAGCCCCAGCATTTT
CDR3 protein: CASSLGPNQPQHF

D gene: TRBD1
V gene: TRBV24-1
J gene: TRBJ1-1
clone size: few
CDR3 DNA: TGTGCCACCAGAAGTTTTGGCAGGGGGGATTGGACTGAAGCTTTCTTT
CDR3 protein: CATRSFGRGDWTEAFF

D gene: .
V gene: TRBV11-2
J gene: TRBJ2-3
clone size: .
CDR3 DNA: TGTGCCAGCAGCTTAAGTGCGACAGATACGCAGTATTTT
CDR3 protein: CASSLSATDTQYF

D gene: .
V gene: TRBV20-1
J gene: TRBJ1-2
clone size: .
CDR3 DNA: TGCAGTGCCATTCCAGGGGACCCTAACTATGGCTACACCTTC
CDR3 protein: CSAIPGDPNYGYTF

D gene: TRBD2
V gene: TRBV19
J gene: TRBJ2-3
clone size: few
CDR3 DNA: TGTGCCAGTAGTATTAAGGCTACTAGCGGGAGCCCCACAGATACGCAGTATTTT
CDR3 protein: CASSIKATSGSPTDTQYF

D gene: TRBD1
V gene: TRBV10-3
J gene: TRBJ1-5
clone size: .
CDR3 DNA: TGTGCCATCAGTGAGTCTACAGGGGCGAATCAGCCCCAGCATTTT
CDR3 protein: CAISESTGANQPQHF

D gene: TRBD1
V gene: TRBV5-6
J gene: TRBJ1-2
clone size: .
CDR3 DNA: TGTGCCAGCAGCTTAGGGACAGAAAGCTATGGCTACACCTTC
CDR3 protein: CASSLGTESYGYTF